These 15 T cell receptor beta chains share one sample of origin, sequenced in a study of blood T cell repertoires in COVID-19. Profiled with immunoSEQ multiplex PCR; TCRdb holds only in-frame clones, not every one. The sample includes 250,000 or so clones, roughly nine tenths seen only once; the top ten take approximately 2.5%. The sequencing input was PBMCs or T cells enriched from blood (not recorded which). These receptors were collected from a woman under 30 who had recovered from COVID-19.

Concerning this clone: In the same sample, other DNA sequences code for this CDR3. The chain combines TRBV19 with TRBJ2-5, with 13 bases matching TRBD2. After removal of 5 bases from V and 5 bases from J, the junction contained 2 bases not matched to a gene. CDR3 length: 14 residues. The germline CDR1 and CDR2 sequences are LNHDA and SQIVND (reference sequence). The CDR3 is CASSSTSGGETQYF. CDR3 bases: TGTGCCAGTAGTTCGACTAGCGGGGGGGAGACCCAGTACTTC.

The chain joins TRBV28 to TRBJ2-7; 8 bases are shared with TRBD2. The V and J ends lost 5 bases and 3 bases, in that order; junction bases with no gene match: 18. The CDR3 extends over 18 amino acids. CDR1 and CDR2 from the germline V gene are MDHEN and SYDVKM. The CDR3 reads CASSPSLAGRRASYEQYF. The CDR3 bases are TGTGCCAGCAGTCCGAGTCTAGCGGGTCGCCGTGCTAGCTACGAGCAGTACTTC.

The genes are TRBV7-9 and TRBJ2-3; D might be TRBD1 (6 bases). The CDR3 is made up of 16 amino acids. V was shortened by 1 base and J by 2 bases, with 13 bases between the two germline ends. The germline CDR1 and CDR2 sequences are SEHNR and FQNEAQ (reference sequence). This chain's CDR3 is CASSLVGAAITDTQYF. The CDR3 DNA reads TGTGCCAGCAGCTTAGTGGGGGCTGCGATCACAGATACGCAGTATTTT.

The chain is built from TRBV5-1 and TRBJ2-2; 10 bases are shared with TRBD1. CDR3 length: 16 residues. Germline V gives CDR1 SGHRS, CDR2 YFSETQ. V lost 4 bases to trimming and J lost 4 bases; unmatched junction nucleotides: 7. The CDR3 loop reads CASSPAWTGGTGELFF. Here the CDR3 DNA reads TGCGCCAGCAGCCCGGCCTGGACAGGGGGCACCGGGGAGCTGTTTTTT.

The CDR3 is CASSQRTGMISYEQYF. The CDR3 bases are TGTGCCAGCAGCCAGAGAACAGGGATGATATCCTACGAGCAGTACTTC. The V call is TRBV7-8, the J call TRBJ2-7; tentatively, D is TRBD1 (6 bases). Germline V lookup: CDR1 SGHVS, CDR2 FQNEAQ. Trimming took off 5 bases at V and 1 base at J, with 18 bases between the two ends. This CDR3 comprises 16 residues.

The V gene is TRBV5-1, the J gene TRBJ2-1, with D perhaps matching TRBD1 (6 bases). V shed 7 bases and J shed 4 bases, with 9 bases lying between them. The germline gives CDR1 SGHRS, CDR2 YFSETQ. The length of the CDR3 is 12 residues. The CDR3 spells CASYQGYNEQFF. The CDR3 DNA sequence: TGCGCCAGCTACCAGGGGTACAATGAGCAGTTCTTC.

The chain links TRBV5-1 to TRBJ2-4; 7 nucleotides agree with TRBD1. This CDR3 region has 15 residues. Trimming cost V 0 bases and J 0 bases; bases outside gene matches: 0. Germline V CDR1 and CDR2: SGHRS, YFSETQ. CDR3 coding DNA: TGCGCCAGCAGCTTGGGGGACAGAGCCAAAAACATTCAGTACTTC. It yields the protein CASSLGDRAKNIQYF.

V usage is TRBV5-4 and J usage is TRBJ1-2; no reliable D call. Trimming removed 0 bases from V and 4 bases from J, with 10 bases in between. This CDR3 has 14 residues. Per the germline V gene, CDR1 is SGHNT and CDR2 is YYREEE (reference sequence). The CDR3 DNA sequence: TGTGCCAGCAGCTTGGGAGGCAGCGCCTATGGCTACACCTTC. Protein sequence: CASSLGGSAYGYTF.

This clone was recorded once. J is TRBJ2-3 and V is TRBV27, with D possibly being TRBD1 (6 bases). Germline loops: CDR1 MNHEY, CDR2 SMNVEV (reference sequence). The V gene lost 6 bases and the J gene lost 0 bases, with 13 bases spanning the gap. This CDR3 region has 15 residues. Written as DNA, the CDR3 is TGTGCCAGCAGCTTACGGACAGAGAGCACAGATACGCAGTATTTT. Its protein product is CASSLRTESTDTQYF.

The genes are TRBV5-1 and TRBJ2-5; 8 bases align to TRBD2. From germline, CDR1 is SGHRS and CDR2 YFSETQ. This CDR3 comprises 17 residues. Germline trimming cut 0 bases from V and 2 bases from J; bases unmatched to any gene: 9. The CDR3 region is CASSLAWLAGSQETQYF. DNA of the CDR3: TGCGCCAGCAGCTTGGCGTGGCTAGCGGGTTCACAAGAGACCCAGTACTTC.

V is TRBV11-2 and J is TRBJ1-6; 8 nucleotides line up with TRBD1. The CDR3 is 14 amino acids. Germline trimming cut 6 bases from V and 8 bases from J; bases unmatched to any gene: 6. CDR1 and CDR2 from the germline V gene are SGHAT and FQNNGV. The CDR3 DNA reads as TGTGCCAGCAGGTCAGGGGGCCCCGATTCACCCCTCCACTTT. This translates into CASRSGGPDSPLHF.

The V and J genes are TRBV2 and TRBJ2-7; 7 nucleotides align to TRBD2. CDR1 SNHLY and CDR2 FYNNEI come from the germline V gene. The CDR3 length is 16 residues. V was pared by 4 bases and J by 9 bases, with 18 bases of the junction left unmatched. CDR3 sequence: CASSGGGSASYLGQYF. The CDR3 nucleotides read TGTGCCAGCAGTGGGGGGGGATCGGCGTCCTACCTTGGGCAGTACTTC.

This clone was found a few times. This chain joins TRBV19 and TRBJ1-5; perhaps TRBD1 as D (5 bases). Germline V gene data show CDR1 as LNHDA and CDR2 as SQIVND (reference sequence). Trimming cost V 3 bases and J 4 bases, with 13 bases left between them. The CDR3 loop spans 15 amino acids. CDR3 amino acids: CASSIVPGDNQPQHF. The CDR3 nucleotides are TGTGCCAGTAGTATCGTACCGGGGGATAATCAGCCCCAGCATTTT. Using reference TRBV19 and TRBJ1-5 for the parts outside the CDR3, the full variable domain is DGGITQSPKYLFRKEGQNVTLSCEQNLNHDAMYWYRQDPGQGLRLIYYSQIVNDFQKGDIAEGYSVSREKKESFPLTVTSAQKNPTAFYLCASSIVPGDNQPQHFGDGTRLSIL.

CDR3 in DNA: TGTGCCAGCAGCTTAAGAGGACAGCCTAATGAAAAACTGTTTTTT. The encoded protein is CASSLRGQPNEKLFF. This sequence joins TRBV7-2 and TRBJ1-4; TRBD1 is a possible D gene (6 bases). CDR1 SGHTA and CDR2 FQGNSA come from the germline V gene. Between the trimmed V and J ends, which lost 2 bases and 3 bases, there was a span of 10 bases. The length of the CDR3 is 15 residues.

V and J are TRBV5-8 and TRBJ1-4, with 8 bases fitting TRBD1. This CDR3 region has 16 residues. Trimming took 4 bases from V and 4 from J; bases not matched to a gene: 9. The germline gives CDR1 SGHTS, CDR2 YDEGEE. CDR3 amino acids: CASSDTRGPGNEKLFF. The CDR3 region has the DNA TGTGCCAGCAGCGATACCAGGGGGCCAGGTAATGAAAAACTGTTTTTT.